This entry concerns a single T cell receptor beta chain. Its specificity is unknown. This sample was taken from a study of cytomegalovirus exposure and HLA in healthy donors. The PCR was carried out with 60 Vbeta primers and 13 Jbeta primers. TCRdb's copy holds only in-frame clones and misses some; the assay was immunoSEQ multiplex PCR. The sample consists of some 120,000 clones, 60% to 85% of them appearing once. Points from the study as a whole: Because they were indistinguishable, some V segments, including TRBV6-2 and TRBV6-3, were excluded.

Germline-derived CDR1 and CDR2 are MNHEY and SMNVEV (reference sequence). Trimming took off 5 bases at V and 2 bases at J, with 19 bases between the two ends. This CDR3 comprises 17 residues. The receptor comes from a woman in her forties in good health and CMV-seronegative. Material: PBMCs. This rearrangement joins TRBV27 to TRBJ2-1, with D perhaps matching TRBD2 (5 bases). CDR3 sequence: CASSPYPGSSTYNEQFF. Here the CDR3 DNA reads TGTGCCAGCAGTCCCTATCCGGGGTCTAGTACCTACAATGAGCAGTTCTTC.